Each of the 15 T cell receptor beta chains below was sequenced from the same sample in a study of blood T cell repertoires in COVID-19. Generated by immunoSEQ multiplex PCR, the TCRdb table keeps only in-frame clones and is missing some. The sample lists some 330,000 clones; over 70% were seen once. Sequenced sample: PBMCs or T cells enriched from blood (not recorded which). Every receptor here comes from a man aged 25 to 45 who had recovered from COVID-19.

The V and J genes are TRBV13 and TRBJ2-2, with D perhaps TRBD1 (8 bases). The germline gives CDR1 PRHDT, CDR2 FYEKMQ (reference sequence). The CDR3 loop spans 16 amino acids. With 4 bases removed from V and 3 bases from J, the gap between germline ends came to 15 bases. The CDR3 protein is CASSSRQGRDTGELFF. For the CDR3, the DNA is TGTGCCAGCAGCTCCAGACAGGGGAGGGACACCGGGGAGCTGTTTTTT.

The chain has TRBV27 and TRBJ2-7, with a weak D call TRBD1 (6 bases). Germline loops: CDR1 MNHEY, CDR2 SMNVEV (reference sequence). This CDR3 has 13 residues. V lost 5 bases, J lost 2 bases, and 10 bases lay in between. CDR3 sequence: CASSQDSPYEQYF. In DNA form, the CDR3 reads TGTGCCAGCAGTCAGGACAGCCCCTACGAGCAGTACTTC.

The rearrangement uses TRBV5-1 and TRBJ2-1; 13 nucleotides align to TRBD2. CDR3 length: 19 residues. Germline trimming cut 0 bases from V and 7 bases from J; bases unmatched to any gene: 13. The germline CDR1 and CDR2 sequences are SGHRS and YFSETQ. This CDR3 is CASSLVGLAGFPRVNEQFF. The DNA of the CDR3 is TGCGCCAGCAGCTTGGTGGGACTAGCGGGGTTCCCGAGGGTGAATGAGCAGTTCTTC.

CDR3 coding DNA: TGTGCCAGCAGCAACTGGACAGGGGGCGGTGAGACCCAGTACTTC. It specifies CASSNWTGGGETQYF. The chain carries TRBV5-4 and TRBJ2-5; 11 positions match TRBD1. Germline V gives CDR1 SGHNT, CDR2 YYREEE (reference sequence). V shed 4 bases, J shed 5 bases, and the junction held 7 bases outside the gene matches. The CDR3 loop spans 15 amino acids.

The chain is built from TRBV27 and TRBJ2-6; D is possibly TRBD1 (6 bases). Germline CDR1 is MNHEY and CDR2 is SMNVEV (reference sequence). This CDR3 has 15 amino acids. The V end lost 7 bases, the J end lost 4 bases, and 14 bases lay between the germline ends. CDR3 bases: TGTGCCAGCAAACCACAGGGTGGGGGGGCCAACGTCCTGACTTTC. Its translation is CASKPQGGGANVLTF. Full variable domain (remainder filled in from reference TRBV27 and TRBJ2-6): EAQVTQNPRYLITVTGKKLTVTCSQNMNHEYMSWYRQDPGLGLRQIYYSMNVEVTDKGDVPEGYKVSRKEKRNFPLILESPSPNQTSLYFCASKPQGGGANVLTFGAGSRLTVL.

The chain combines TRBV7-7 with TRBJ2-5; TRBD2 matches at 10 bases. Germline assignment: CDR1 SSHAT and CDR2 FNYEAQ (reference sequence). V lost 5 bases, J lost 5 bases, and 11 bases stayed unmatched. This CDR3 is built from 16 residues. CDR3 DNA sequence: TGTGCCAGCAGCCCCCATGAGCGGGGGGGCTGGGAGACCCAGTACTTC. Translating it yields CASSPHERGGWETQYF.

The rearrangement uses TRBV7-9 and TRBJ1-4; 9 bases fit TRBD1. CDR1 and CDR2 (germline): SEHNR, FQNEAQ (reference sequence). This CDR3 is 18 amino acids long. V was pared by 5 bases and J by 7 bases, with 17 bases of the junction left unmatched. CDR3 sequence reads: CASSLTGDREFFPEKLFF. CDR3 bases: TGTGCCAGCAGCCTAACAGGGGACAGGGAATTTTTCCCTGAAAAACTGTTTTTT.

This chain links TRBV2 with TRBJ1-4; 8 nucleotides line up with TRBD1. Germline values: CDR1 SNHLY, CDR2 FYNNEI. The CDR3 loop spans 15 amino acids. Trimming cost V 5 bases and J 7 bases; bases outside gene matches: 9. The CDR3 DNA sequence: TGTGCCAGCAGTCCTAAGGGCAGGGGGCTTGAAAAACTGTTTTTT. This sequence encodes CASSPKGRGLEKLFF.

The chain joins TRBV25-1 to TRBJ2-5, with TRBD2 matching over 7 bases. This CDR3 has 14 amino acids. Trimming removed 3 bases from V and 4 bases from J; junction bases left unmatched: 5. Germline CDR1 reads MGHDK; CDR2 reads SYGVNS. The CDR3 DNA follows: TGTGCCAGCAGTGATCTGGGAGGGGTAGAGACCCAGTACTTC. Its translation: CASSDLGGVETQYF.

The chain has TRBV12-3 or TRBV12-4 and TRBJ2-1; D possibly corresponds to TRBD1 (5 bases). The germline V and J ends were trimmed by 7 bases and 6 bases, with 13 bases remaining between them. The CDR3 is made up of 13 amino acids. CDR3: CASTYSRVNEQFF. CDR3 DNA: TGTGCCAGCACTTACTCCAGGGTCAATGAGCAGTTCTTC.

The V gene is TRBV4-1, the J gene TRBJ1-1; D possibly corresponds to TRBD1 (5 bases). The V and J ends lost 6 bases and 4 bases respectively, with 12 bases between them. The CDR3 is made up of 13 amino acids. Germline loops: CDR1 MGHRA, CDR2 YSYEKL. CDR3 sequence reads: CASRGPPTTEAFF. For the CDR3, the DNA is TGCGCCAGCAGGGGGCCACCGACCACTGAAGCTTTCTTT.

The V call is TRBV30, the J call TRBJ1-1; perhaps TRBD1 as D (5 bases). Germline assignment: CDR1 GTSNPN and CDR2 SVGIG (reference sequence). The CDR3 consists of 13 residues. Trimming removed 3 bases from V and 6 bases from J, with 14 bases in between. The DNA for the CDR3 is TGTGCCTGGAGGCCGCTCGGGGGGGCTGAAGCTTTCTTT. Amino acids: CAWRPLGGAEAFF.

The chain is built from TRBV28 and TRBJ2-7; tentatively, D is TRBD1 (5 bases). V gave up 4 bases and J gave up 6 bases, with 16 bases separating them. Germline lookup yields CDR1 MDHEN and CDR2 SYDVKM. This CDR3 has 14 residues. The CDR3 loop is CASSSGTERGEQYF. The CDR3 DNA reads TGTGCCAGCAGTTCCGGAACCGAAAGGGGCGAGCAGTACTTC.

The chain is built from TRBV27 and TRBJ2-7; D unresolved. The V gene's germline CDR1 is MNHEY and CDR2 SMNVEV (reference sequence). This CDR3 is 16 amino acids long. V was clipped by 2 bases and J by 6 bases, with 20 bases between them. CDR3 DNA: TGTGCCAGCAGTTTACGGCCCCCCGAAGCAGGTGTCGAGCAGTACTTC. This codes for CASSLRPPEAGVEQYF.

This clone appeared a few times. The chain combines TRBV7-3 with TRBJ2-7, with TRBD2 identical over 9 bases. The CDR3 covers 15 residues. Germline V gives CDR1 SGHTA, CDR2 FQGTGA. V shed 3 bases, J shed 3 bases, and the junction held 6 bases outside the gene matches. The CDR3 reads CASSFSGTSFYEQYF. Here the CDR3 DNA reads TGTGCCAGCAGCTTCTCCGGGACTAGCTTCTACGAGCAGTACTTC. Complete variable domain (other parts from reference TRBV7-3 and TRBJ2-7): GAGVSQTPSNKVTEKGKYVELRCDPISGHTALYWYRQSLGQGPEFLIYFQGTGAADDSGLPNDRFFAVRPEGSVSTLKIQRTERGDSAVYLCASSFSGTSFYEQYFGPGTRLTVT.